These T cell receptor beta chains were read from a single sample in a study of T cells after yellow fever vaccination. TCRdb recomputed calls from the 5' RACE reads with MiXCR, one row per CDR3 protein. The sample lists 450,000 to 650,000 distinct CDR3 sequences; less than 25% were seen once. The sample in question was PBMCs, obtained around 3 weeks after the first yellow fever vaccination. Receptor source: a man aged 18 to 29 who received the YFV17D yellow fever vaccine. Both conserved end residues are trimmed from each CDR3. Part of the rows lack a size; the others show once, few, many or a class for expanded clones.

cdr3_aa: ASSHLSGGANEQF; clone_size: few; j_call: TRBJ2-1; v_call: TRBV3-1
cdr3_aa: ATKGQGLTGELF; clone_size: few; j_call: TRBJ2-2; v_call: TRBV24-1
cdr3_aa: ASSLRGGIGANVLT; clone_size: -; j_call: TRBJ2-6; v_call: TRBV7-2
cdr3_aa: ASSPGTGGEAF; clone_size: -; j_call: TRBJ1-1; v_call: TRBV18
cdr3_aa: ASSKNFLGTNGWDTEAF; clone_size: many; j_call: TRBJ1-1; v_call: TRBV21-1
cdr3_aa: ASREGQGITGELF; clone_size: few; j_call: TRBJ2-2; v_call: TRBV4-3
cdr3_aa: ASSLGWGRDTQY; clone_size: few; j_call: TRBJ2-3; v_call: TRBV7-2
cdr3_aa: ASSDSGQGVNEQF; clone_size: few; j_call: TRBJ2-1; v_call: TRBV2
cdr3_aa: ASSDLGTSGKETQY; clone_size: -; j_call: TRBJ2-5; v_call: TRBV10-2
cdr3_aa: SARDGQGGETQY; clone_size: -; j_call: TRBJ2-5; v_call: TRBV20-1
cdr3_aa: ASSPGVGGLETQY; clone_size: -; j_call: TRBJ2-5; v_call: TRBV7-3
cdr3_aa: SASRGGYT; clone_size: -; j_call: TRBJ1-2; v_call: TRBV20-1
cdr3_aa: ASSLISGSEPQH; clone_size: -; j_call: TRBJ1-5; v_call: TRBV12-3/TRBV12-4
cdr3_aa: ASSPRGALYNEQF; clone_size: -; j_call: TRBJ2-1; v_call: TRBV9
cdr3_aa: ASSFSSGGLNEQF; clone_size: once; j_call: TRBJ2-1; v_call: TRBV7-9
cdr3_aa: ASSLVSGDTGELF; clone_size: many; j_call: TRBJ2-2; v_call: TRBV5-1
cdr3_aa: ASSLNTGSLRTEAF; clone_size: few; j_call: TRBJ1-1; v_call: TRBV5-1
cdr3_aa: ARYRFGGDQETQY; clone_size: few; j_call: TRBJ2-5; v_call: TRBV6-2/TRBV6-3
cdr3_aa: SAGDRGRGQY; clone_size: many; j_call: TRBJ2-5; v_call: TRBV20-1
cdr3_aa: ARIRQETNSPLH; clone_size: few; j_call: TRBJ1-6; v_call: TRBV5-1